This T cell receptor beta chain is from a study of identical twins. In germline, CDR1 is SQVTM, CDR2 ANQGSEA. The V end was cut by 6 bases, the J end by 1 base, with 8 bases between. The CDR3 extends over 12 amino acids. Notes on the study in general: The degree of excess twin sharing was weaker in beta out-of-frame sequences. Cord blood's abundant beta clonotypes had fewer insertions, unlike memory repertoires. Partly confounded zero-insertion analyses could result from invariant MAIT and iNKT cells.

This clonotype has ten or more counts. Its target is not known. TCRdb re-analysed the 5' RACE reads in MiXCR, keeping a single row per CDR3 protein. The sample carries hundreds of thousands of distinct CDR3 sequences, about 8.1% recorded once. The same sample was also used in a study of yellow fever vaccine responses in identical twins.

The sample was memory (CD45RO+) T cells sorted from blood. This clonotype was sampled from a woman between 18 and 30 years old in good health. The chain has TRBV29-1 and TRBJ2-3; D is perhaps TRBD2 (6 bases). CDR3 bases: TGCAGCGTCCGGAGGGGCACAGATACGCAGTATTTT. Translated: CSVRRGTDTQYF.